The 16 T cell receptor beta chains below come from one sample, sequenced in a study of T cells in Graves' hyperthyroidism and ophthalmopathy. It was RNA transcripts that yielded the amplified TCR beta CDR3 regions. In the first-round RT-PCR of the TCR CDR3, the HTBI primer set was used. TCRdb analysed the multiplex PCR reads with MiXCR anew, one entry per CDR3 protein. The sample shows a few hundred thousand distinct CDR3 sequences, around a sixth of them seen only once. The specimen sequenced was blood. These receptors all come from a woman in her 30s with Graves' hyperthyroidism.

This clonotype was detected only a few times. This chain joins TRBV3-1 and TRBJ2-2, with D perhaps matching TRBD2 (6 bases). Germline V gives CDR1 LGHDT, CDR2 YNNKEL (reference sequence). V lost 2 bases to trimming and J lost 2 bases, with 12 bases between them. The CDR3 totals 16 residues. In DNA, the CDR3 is TGTGCCAGCAGCCAATCCTTAGCGGAAAACACCGGGGAGCTGTTTTTT. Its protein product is CASSQSLAENTGELFF.

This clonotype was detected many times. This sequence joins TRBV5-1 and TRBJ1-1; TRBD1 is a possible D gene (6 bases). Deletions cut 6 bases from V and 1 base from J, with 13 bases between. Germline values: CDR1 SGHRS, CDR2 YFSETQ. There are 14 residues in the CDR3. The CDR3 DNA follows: TGCGCCAGCAACACCCAGGGACAGAACACTGAAGCTTTCTTT. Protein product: CASNTQGQNTEAFF.

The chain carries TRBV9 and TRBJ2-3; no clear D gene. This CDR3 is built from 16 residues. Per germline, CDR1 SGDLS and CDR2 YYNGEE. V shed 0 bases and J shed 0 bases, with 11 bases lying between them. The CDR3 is CASSVAGRSSTDTQYF. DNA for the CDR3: TGTGCCAGCAGCGTAGCTGGCAGGTCTAGCACAGATACGCAGTATTTT.

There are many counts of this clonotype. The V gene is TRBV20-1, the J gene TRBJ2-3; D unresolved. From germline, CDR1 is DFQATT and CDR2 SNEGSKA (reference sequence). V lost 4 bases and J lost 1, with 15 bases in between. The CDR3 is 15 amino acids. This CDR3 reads CSATDPFFGTDTQYF. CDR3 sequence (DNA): TGCAGTGCTACAGACCCGTTTTTCGGCACAGATACGCAGTATTTT.

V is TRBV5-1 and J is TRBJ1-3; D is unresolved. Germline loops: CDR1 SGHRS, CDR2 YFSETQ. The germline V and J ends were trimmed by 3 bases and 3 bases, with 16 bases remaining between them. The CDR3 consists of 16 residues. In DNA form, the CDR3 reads TGCGCCAGCAGCTCGGACTCAGGCCTCGGTGGAAACACCATATATTTT. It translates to CASSSDSGLGGNTIYF. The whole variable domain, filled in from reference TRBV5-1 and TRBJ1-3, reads KAGVTQTPRYLIKTRGQQVTLSCSPISGHRSVSWYQQTPGQGLQFLFEYFSETQRNKGNFPGRFSGRQFSNSRSEMNVSTLELGDSALYLCASSSDSGLGGNTIYFGEGSWLTVV.

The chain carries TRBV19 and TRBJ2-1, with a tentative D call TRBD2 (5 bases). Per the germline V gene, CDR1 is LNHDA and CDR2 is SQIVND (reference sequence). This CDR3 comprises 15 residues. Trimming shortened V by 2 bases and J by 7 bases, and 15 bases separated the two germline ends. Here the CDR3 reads CASSIRPFSVNEQFF. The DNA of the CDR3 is TGTGCCAGTAGTATACGGCCTTTTAGCGTGAATGAGCAGTTCTTC.

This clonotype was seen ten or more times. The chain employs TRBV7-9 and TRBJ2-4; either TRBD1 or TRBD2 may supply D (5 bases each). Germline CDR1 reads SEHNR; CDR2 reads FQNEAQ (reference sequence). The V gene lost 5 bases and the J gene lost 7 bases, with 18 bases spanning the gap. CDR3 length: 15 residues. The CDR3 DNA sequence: TGTGCCAGCAGCCGAGGGACGGATACATCGAACATTCAGTACTTC. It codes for CASSRGTDTSNIQYF.

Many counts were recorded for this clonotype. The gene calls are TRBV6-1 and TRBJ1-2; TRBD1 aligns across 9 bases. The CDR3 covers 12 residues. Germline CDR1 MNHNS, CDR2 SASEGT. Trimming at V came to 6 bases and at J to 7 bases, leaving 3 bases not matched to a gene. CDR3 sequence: CASRSQGAGYTF. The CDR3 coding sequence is TGTGCCAGCAGATCACAGGGGGCTGGCTACACCTTC.

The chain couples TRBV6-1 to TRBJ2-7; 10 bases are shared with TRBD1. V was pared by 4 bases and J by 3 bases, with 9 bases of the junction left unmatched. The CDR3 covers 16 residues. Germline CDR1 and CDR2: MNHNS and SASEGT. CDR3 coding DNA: TGTGCCAGCAGTGGGTCCGGGACAGGGGACGTCTACGAGCAGTACTTC. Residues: CASSGSGTGDVYEQYF.

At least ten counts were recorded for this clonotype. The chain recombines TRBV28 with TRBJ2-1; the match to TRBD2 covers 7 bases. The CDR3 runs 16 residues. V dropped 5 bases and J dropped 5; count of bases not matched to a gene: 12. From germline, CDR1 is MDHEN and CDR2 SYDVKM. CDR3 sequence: CASSGAGAGDHNEQFF. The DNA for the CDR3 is TGTGCCAGCAGTGGAGCTGGGGCGGGAGACCACAATGAGCAGTTCTTC.

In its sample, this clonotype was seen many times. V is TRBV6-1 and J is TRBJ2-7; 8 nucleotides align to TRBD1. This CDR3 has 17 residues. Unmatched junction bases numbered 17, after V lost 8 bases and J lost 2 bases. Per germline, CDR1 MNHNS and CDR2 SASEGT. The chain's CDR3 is CASRWLPGQEGAYEQYF. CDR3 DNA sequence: TGTGCCAGCCGATGGTTGCCGGGACAGGAAGGCGCCTACGAGCAGTACTTC.

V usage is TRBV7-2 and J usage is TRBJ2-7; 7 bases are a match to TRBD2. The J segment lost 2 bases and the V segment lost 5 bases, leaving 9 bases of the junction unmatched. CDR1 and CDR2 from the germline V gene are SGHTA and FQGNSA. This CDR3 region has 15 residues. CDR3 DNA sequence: TGTGCCAGCAGCCCACTAGCGCATACAACCTACGAGCAGTACTTC. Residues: CASSPLAHTTYEQYF.

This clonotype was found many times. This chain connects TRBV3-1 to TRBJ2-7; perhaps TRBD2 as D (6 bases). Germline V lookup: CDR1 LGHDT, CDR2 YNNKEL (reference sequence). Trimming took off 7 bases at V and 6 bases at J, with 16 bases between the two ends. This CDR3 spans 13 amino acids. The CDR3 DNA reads TGTGCCAGCATCTCGGGACCAGCGGGCGAGCAGTACTTC. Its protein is CASISGPAGEQYF.

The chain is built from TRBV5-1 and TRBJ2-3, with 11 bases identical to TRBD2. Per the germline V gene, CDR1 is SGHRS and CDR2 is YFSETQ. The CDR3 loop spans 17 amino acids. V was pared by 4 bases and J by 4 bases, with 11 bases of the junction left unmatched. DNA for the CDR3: TGCGCCAGCAGCCCGAGTAGCGGGAGGGCCGGCTCAGATACGCAGTATTTT. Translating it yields CASSPSSGRAGSDTQYF.

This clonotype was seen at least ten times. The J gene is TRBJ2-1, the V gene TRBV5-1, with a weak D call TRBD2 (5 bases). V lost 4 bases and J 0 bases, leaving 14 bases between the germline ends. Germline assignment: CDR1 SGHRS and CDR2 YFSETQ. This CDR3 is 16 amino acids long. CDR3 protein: CASSRMTGISYNEQFF. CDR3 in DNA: TGCGCCAGCAGCCGGATGACGGGGATCTCCTACAATGAGCAGTTCTTC.

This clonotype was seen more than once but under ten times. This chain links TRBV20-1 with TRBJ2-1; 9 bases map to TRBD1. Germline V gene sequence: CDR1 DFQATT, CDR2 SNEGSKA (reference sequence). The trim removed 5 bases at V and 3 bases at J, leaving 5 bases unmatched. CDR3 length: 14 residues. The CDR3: CSAEDRGFYNEQFF. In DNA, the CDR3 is TGCAGTGCTGAGGACAGGGGTTTCTACAATGAGCAGTTCTTC.